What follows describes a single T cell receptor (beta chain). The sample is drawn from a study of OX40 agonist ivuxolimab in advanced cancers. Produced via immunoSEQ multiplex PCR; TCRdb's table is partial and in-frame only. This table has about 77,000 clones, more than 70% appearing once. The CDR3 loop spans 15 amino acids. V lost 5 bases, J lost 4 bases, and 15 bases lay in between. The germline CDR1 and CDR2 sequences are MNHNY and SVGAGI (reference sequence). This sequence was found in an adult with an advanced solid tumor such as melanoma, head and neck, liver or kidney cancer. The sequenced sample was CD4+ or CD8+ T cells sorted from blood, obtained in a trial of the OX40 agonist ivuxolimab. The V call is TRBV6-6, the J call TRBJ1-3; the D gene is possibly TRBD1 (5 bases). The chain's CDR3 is CASSQTGTVGNTIYF. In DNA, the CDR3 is TGTGCCAGCAGTCAGACGGGGACGGTGGGAAACACCATATATTTT.